Listed below are T cell receptor beta chains from one sample, sequenced in a study of radiotherapy plus CTLA-4 blockade in lung cancer. Some clones are missing from TCRdb's copy, which holds only in-frame ones; the method was immunoSEQ multiplex PCR. The data show 130,000 or so clones, about nine tenths seen once. The sequences come from peripheral blood, collected from a patient treated with radiotherapy plus ipilimumab. The receptor source for this set is a human donor with non-small cell lung cancer that progressed on radiotherapy plus ipilimumab. Each CDR3 is given with its conserved first and last residue. D genes are given only for firm matches. Clone size is shown for a subset of rows, as once, few, many or a class of expanded clone.

CDR3 length	V gene	D gene	J gene	clone size	CDR3 DNA	CDR3 protein
16	TRBV5-5	TRBD2	TRBJ2-3	-	TGTGCCAGCAGCCCCGGGGGTCTAGCGGGTCCTGATACGCAGTATTTT	CASSPGGLAGPDTQYF
13	TRBV5-1	TRBD2	TRBJ2-7	-	TGCGCCAGCAGCAAGACTAGCGGCTACGAGCAGTACTTC	CASSKTSGYEQYF
13	TRBV18	-	TRBJ2-4	-	TGTGCCAGCTCACTACCGGGAATGGACATTCAGTACTTC	CASSLPGMDIQYF
15	TRBV19	-	TRBJ1-2	-	TGTGCCAGTAGTATCGGGGCCAATGCGGGGCATGGCTACACCTTC	CASSIGANAGHGYTF
13	TRBV5-1	-	TRBJ2-2	-	TGCGCCAGCAGCGAGACCTACACCGGGGAGCTGTTTTTT	CASSETYTGELFF
15	TRBV2	-	TRBJ1-5	-	TGTGCCAGCAGTGATGTAGGGGAGAGCAATCAGCCCCAGCATTTT	CASSDVGESNQPQHF
16	TRBV7-2	TRBD2	TRBJ2-1	-	TGTGCCAGCAGCTTGCAAGCAGCGGGAGCTAAGAATGAGCAGTTCTTC	CASSLQAAGAKNEQFF
13	TRBV6-1	TRBD1	TRBJ2-7	-	TGTGCCAGCAGTCACAGGGGCATCTACGAGCAGTACTTC	CASSHRGIYEQYF
15	TRBV5-5	-	TRBJ1-5	-	TGTGCCAGCAGCTTGTTCGGCAGGGAAGATCAGCCCCAGCATTTT	CASSLFGREDQPQHF
13	TRBV7-9	-	TRBJ1-1	-	TGTGCCAGCAGCTTCGGGGGGAACCCTGAAGCTTTCTTT	CASSFGGNPEAFF
12	TRBV29-1	TRBD2	TRBJ2-7	-	TGCAGCGTTCGGACTAGCACCGGCGAGCAGTACTTC	CSVRTSTGEQYF
15	TRBV7-2	TRBD2	TRBJ2-1	-	TGTGCCAGCAGCCGCCCTAGAGGGAGGGCGGATGAGCAGTTCTTC	CASSRPRGRADEQFF
14	TRBV7-8	-	TRBJ2-7	once	TGTGCCAGCAGCCCGTTCCGACTAGTCTACGAGCAGTACTTC	CASSPFRLVYEQYF
17	TRBV30	TRBD1	TRBJ1-2	-	TGTGCCTGGAGCCGTAAATCCGGGACAGTCGTTAACTATGGCTACACCTTC	CAWSRKSGTVVNYGYTF
14	TRBV13	TRBD2	TRBJ2-7	once	TGTGCCAGCAGCTTTTTGCTAGCGGGAGCCGAGCAGTACTTC	CASSFLLAGAEQYF
11	TRBV12-5	-	TRBJ2-7	-	TGTGCTAGTGCCATTTTCTACGAGCAGTACTTC	CASAIFYEQYF
17	TRBV11-3	-	TRBJ1-3	-	TGTGCCAGCAGCTTAGACAGAGAGAAAATCTCTGGAAACACCATATATTTT	CASSLDREKISGNTIYF
13	TRBV5-1	-	TRBJ2-7	-	TGCGCCAGCAGCGCAGCCATAAGCGACGAGCAGTACTTC	CASSAAISDEQYF
17	TRBV7-3	TRBD2	TRBJ2-5	-	TGTGCCAGCAGCTTAGGACTAGCGGGAGGAAGTGGAGAGACCCAGTACTTC	CASSLGLAGGSGETQYF
10	TRBV15	-	TRBJ2-7	-	TGTGCCACCAGCAGGTACGAGCAGTACTTC	CATSRYEQYF
13	TRBV2	TRBD1	TRBJ2-5	-	TGTGCCAGCACCTGGACAGGACAAGAGACCCAGTACTTC	CASTWTGQETQYF
13	TRBV6-5	-	TRBJ1-1	-	TGTGCCAGCAGGCCCGCAGAGAACACTGAAGCTTTCTTT	CASRPAENTEAFF
17	TRBV4-1	-	TRBJ1-2	-	TGCGCCAGCAGCCAAGAAACTACACGGGGGCTCTCGTTTGGCTACACCTTC	CASSQETTRGLSFGYTF
14	TRBV5-4	TRBD2	TRBJ2-7	-	TGTGCCAGCAAAACTAGCGGAGCGTCCTACGAGCAGTACTTC	CASKTSGASYEQYF
22	TRBV15	-	TRBJ2-1	-	TGTGCCGCCCCACGACCAGCAGATTTCCGGTTGTTCGACGAGAGCTCCTACAATGAGCAGTTCTTC	CAAPRPADFRLFDESSYNEQFF
14	TRBV7-3	-	TRBJ2-1	-	TGTGCCAGCAGTCCAACTACCTCGGGAAATGAGCAGTTCTTC	CASSPTTSGNEQFF
14	TRBV7-9	TRBD1	TRBJ2-7	once	TGTGCCAGCAGCTCCTCGACAGGGGACTACGAGCAGTACTTC	CASSSSTGDYEQYF
14	TRBV6-1	-	TRBJ2-1	-	TGTGCCAGCTGTCCGGGATTCACCTACAATGAGCAGTTCTTC	CASCPGFTYNEQFF
16	TRBV7-8	TRBD2	TRBJ2-7	-	TGTGCCAGCAGCTTAGTTGGACTAGCGGGAGTTAGCGAGCAGTACTTC	CASSLVGLAGVSEQYF